This T cell receptor beta chain stems from a study of T cell responses to AZD1222 COVID-19 vaccine. Profiling relied on immunoSEQ multiplex PCR, and the TCRdb table lists in-frame clones only, not all of them. Of 150,000 to 200,000 clones in the sample, roughly 92% are singletons; the top ten hold more than 9%. This CDR3 comprises 16 residues. From germline, CDR1 is SNHLY and CDR2 FYNNEI. The ends were cut back, 7 bases at V and 5 bases at J, with 23 bases in the middle. The chain uses TRBV2 and TRBJ1-1, with a tentative D call TRBD1 (5 bases). Source: peripheral blood, taken on day 0 of AZD1222 vaccination. The clonotype comes from an adult in good health. Written as DNA, the CDR3 is TGTGCCAGCACCCCGATGGGGCAGAACCAAGGAACTGAAGCTTTCTTT. Protein product: CASTPMGQNQGTEAFF. Filled out from reference TRBV2 and TRBJ1-1, the complete variable domain reads EPEVTQTPSHQVTQMGQEVILRCVPISNHLYFYWYRQILGQKVEFLVSFYNNEISEKSEIFDDQFSVERPDGSNFTLKIRSTKLEDSAMYFCASTPMGQNQGTEAFFGQGTRLTVV.